This TCR beta chain was captured by sequencing in a study of metastatic and nonmetastatic thyroid tumors. The overall study: Repertoires of blood and of tissue (tumor or nodule) from malignant and benign thyroid patients were compared.

No treatment had been given to any patient before thyroid surgery. From the PCR reads, TCRdb re-called clones with MiXCR. The table has 12,000 to 15,000 clones, almost 30% seen once. The V gene end was trimmed by 5 bases and the J gene end by 6 bases; junction bases not matched to a gene: 4. Looked up from germline, CDR1 is LGHNT and CDR2 is FRNRAP. The CDR3 contains 13 residues. This clone was observed many times. The antigen is unknown. Study observations and caveats: Malignant thyroid tumors reportedly exceeded benign nodules significantly in TCR beta diversity, with the difference appearing in blood and tumor.

The sequence was obtained from a female donor with papillary thyroid cancer or a benign thyroid nodule (not recorded which). Some clones in this sample may be carry-over from other donors' samples. The chain joins TRBV12-5 to TRBJ2-4, with 7 bases matching TRBD2. The specimen sequenced was blood. CDR3 sequence (DNA): TGTGCTAGTGGTCGGGGGGACTCAAACATTCAGTACTTC. Its translation is CASGRGDSNIQYF.